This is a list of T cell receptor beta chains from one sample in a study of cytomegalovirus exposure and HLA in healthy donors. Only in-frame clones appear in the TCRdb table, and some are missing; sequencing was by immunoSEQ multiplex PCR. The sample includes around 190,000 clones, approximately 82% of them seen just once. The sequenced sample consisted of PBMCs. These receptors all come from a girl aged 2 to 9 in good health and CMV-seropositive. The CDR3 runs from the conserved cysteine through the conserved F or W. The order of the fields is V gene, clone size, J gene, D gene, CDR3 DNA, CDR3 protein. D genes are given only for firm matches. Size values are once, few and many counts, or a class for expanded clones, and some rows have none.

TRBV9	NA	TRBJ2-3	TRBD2	TGTGCCAGCAGCGAACTAGCGGCCACAGATACGCAGTATTTT	CASSELAATDTQYF
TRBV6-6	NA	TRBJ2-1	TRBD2	TGTGCCAGCAGCCCCGGCGGGAGGACATTCGGGAATGAGCAGTTCTTC	CASSPGGRTFGNEQFF
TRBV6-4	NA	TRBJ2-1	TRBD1	TGTGCCAGCAGTTTGGACAGGGTCGATGAGCAGTTCTTC	CASSLDRVDEQFF
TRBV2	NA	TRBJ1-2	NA	TGTGCCAGCAGGACCGGCCAGGGTGCCTATGGCTACACCTTC	CASRTGQGAYGYTF
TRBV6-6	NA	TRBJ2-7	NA	TGTGCCAGCAGTTACCAGGGCTCCTACGAGCAGTACTTC	CASSYQGSYEQYF
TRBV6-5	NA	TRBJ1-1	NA	TGTGCCAGCAGCCCGCGCCGAGGAAACACTGAAGCTTTCTTT	CASSPRRGNTEAFF
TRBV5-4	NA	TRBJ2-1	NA	TGTGCCAGCAGCTTGGCCGGCGGGAACTACAATGAGCAGTTCTTC	CASSLAGGNYNEQFF
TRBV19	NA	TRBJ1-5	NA	TGTGCCAGTAGTATTAAGGGATCTGGGGCGTATAGCAATCAGCCCCAGCATTTT	CASSIKGSGAYSNQPQHF
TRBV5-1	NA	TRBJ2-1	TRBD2	TGCGCCAGCAGCTTGGTGACTAGCGGGAGTAATAATGAGCAGTTCTTC	CASSLVTSGSNNEQFF
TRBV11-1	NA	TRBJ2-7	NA	TGTGCCAGCAGCTTAGGGCCCACCTACGAGCAGTACTTC	CASSLGPTYEQYF
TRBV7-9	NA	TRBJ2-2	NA	TGTGCCAGCAGCTTTTCCGACTATTTCACCGGGGAGCTGTTTTTT	CASSFSDYFTGELFF
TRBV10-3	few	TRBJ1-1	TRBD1	TGTGCCATCAGGAGACAGGGGGCGGGCACTGAAGCTTTCTTT	CAIRRQGAGTEAFF
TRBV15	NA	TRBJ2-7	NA	TGTGCCACCAGCAGATCCCCCCCAGGGGGAGGCTACGAGCAGTACTTC	CATSRSPPGGGYEQYF
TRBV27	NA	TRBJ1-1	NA	TGTGCCAGCAGTAGCGGCGGCTCCTTGACTGAAGCTTTCTTT	CASSSGGSLTEAFF
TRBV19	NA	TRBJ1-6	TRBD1	TGTGCCAGTAGTATAGGGACAGGGGTAAATTCACCCCTCCACTTT	CASSIGTGVNSPLHF
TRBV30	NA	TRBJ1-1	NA	TGTGCCTGGAGTGTAGTTGGCACCTCCTCTGAAGCTTTCTTT	CAWSVVGTSSEAFF
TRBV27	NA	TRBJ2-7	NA	TGTGCCAGCAGTCCCAGGGGCCCGAGCTCCTACGAGCAGTACTTC	CASSPRGPSSYEQYF
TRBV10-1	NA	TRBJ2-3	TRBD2	TGCGCCAGCAGCCCCCAGACTAGCGCCGGCACAGATACGCAGTATTTT	CASSPQTSAGTDTQYF
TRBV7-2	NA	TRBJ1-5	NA	TGTGCCAGCAGCTTACAGGGTGTAAGCAATCAGCCCCAGCATTTT	CASSLQGVSNQPQHF
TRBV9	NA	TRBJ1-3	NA	TGTGCCAGCAGCAAACGACAGACCTCTGGAAACACCATATATTTT	CASSKRQTSGNTIYF
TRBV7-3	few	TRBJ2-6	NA	TGTGCCAGCAGCTTAAGCCCAGGTATCCTCTCTGGGGCCAACGTCCTGACTTTC	CASSLSPGILSGANVLTF
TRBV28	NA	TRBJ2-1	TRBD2	TGTGCCAGCACCAAACCCGGGACTAAGGCCCATGAGCAGTTCTTC	CASTKPGTKAHEQFF
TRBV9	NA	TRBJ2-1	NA	TGTGCCAGCCGGTCCCTGACTGGCAATGAGCAGTTCTTC	CASRSLTGNEQFF
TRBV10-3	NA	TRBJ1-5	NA	TGTGCCGTTGGGGAGGGCGTGGGCAATCAGCCCCAGCATTTT	CAVGEGVGNQPQHF
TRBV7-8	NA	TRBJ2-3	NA	TGTGCCAGCAGCCCGCGGGGCAAAACTAGCACAGATACGCAGTATTTT	CASSPRGKTSTDTQYF
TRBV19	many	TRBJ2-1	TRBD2	TGTGCCAGTAGTATCTCAGCGGGAGAAGGTCACGAGCAGTTCTTC	CASSISAGEGHEQFF
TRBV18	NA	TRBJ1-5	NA	TGTGCCAGCTCACCACAGGGAGGGTATAGCAATCAGCCCCAGCATTTT	CASSPQGGYSNQPQHF
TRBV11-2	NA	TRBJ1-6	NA	TGTGCCAGCAGCTTAGATGTAAATTCACCCCTCCACTTT	CASSLDVNSPLHF
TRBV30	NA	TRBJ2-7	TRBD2	TGTGCCTGGACGGGGGGGCCCTCCTACGAGCAGTACTTC	CAWTGGPSYEQYF
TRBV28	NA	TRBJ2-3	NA	TGTGCCACCCTGGAGGGGTCGTCAGGAATCACAGATACGCAGTATTTT	CATLEGSSGITDTQYF
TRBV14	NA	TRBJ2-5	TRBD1	TGTGCCAGCAGCCAAGTTGATTTGGGACAGGTGTACTTC	CASSQVDLGQVYF
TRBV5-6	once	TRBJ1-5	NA	TGTGCCAGCAGCTTAGCCGTATATAGTGATAATCAGCCCCAGCATTTT	CASSLAVYSDNQPQHF
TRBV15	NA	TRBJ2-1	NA	TGTGCCACCAGCACCGTGACTGACAATGAGCAGTTCTTC	CATSTVTDNEQFF
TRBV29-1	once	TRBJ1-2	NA	TGCAGCGTCGCAGGGGTCTATGGCTACACCTTC	CSVAGVYGYTF
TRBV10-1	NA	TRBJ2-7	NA	TGCGCCAGCAGTGTTGAGGACGAGCAGTACTTC	CASSVEDEQYF
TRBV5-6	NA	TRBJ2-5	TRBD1	TGTGCCAGCAGCTTCGGACAGGGCCAAGAGGCCCAGTACTTC	CASSFGQGQEAQYF
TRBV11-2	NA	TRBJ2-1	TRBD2	TGTGCCAGCAGCTTAATTCCGGGAGGATACAATGAGCAGTTCTTC	CASSLIPGGYNEQFF
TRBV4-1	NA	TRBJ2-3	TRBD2	TGCGCCAGCAGCCAAGATCTGCGGGGGGGGGCAGATACGCAGTATTTT	CASSQDLRGGADTQYF
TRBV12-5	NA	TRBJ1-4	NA	TGTGCTAGTGGTTTGTGGGAGCCTACCCTTAATGAAAAACTGTTTTTT	CASGLWEPTLNEKLFF